These 30 T cell receptor beta chains were all obtained from the same sample, sequenced in a study of T-cell memory formation after mild COVID-19 (dated by TCRdb to the early 2020s). The library was generated by 5' RACE. The sample was run on an Illumina NovaSeq 6000. TCRdb handled the public reads itself, with Q25 trimming in fastp and clone calling in MiXCR, and kept productive beta chains. For every CDR3 protein sequence, its rows merge into one entry that carries the most common genes and DNA. The sample records about 190,000 distinct CDR3 sequences, roughly a tenth of which are singletons. The leading ten clones occupy roughly 3% of the sample. The sequenced sample consisted of PBMCs or a T cell subset sorted from them (not recorded which). The receptors derive from a man in his late teens or twenties who had mild COVID-19 (a few samples of this study predate the infection). The sample titles of this study are shuffled in the database, so cell type and time point are left out; the donor was told from shared clones.

The sample holds a few counts of this clonotype. The chain couples TRBV9 to TRBJ1-2, with D maybe TRBD1 (6 bases). Germline loops: CDR1 SGDLS, CDR2 YYNGEE. The CDR3 runs to 13 residues. Trimming cost V 2 bases and J 9 bases, with 14 bases left between them. The CDR3: CASSVAGAGSYTF. DNA for the CDR3: TGTGCCAGCAGCGTTGCAGGGGCCGGGAGCTACACCTTC.

The V gene is TRBV5-1, the J gene TRBJ2-7; TRBD1 might be the D (6 bases). The CDR3 runs to 15 residues. Trimming shortened V by 3 bases and J by 2 bases, and 15 bases separated the two germline ends. The V gene's germline CDR1 is SGHRS and CDR2 YFSETQ. Here the CDR3 DNA reads TGCGCCAGCAGCTGGGGACCCGCAGGGGCCTACGAGCAGTACGTC. Its protein product is CASSWGPAGAYEQYV.

This clonotype appeared a few times. The chain joins TRBV2 to TRBJ2-5, with D maybe TRBD2 (5 bases). The CDR3 length is 13 residues. The V gene's germline CDR1 is SNHLY and CDR2 FYNNEI. V was trimmed by 8 bases and J by 7 bases, leaving 17 bases between them. CDR3 protein: CASSERRSRTQYF. CDR3 coding DNA: TGTGCCAGCTCAGAGCGGCGGAGCCGGACCCAGTACTTC. Variable domain in full (rest from reference TRBV2 and TRBJ2-5): EPEVTQTPSHQVTQMGQEVILRCVPISNHLYFYWYRQILGQKVEFLVSFYNNEISEKSEIFDDQFSVERPDGSNFTLKIRSTKLEDSAMYFCASSERRSRTQYFGPGTRLLVL.

V is TRBV7-2 and J is TRBJ2-1; D ambiguous. Between the trimmed V and J ends, which lost 4 bases and 8 bases, there was a span of 9 bases. There are 12 residues in the CDR3. Germline lookup yields CDR1 SGHTA and CDR2 FQGNSA. In nucleotides, the CDR3 is TGTGCCAGCAGCTCTAGTGGGTATGAGCAGTTCTTC. It yields the protein CASSSSGYEQFF. The full variable domain, in which reference TRBV7-2 and TRBJ2-1 provide the parts outside the CDR3, is GAGVSQSPSNKVTEKGKDVELRCDPISGHTALYWYRQSLGQGLEFLIYFQGNSAPDKSGLPSDRFSAERTGGSVSTLTIQRTQQEDSAVYLCASSSSGYEQFFGPGTRLTVL.

This rearrangement joins TRBV5-1 to TRBJ2-2; the match to TRBD1 covers 10 bases. The CDR3 is made up of 17 amino acids. Germline CDR1 SGHRS, CDR2 YFSETQ. Unmatched junction bases numbered 9, after V lost 0 bases and J lost 7 bases. This chain's CDR3 is CASSLGPGQGLNGELFF. The CDR3 DNA sequence: TGCGCCAGCAGCTTGGGACCGGGACAGGGGCTTAACGGGGAGCTGTTTTTT.

V is TRBV7-2 and J is TRBJ1-6; D is ambiguous. The CDR3 sequence is 13 residues long. Between the trimmed V and J ends, which lost 5 bases and 14 bases, there was a span of 16 bases. The V gene's germline CDR1 is SGHTA and CDR2 FQGNSA. CDR3 sequence reads: CASSPPGVGALHF. The CDR3 DNA follows: TGTGCCAGCAGCCCTCCGGGCGTTGGCGCCCTCCACTTT.

This sequence joins TRBV7-2 and TRBJ2-5; D unresolved. CDR3 length equals 12 residues. CDR1 and CDR2 (germline): SGHTA, FQGNSA. Trimming shortened V by 4 bases and J by 4 bases, and 7 bases separated the two germline ends. The CDR3 DNA is TGTGCCAGCAGCTGGGTTTCAGAGACCCAGTACTTC. Its protein product is CASSWVSETQYF.

The chain carries TRBV20-1 and TRBJ1-2; D call uncertain. The CDR3 extends over 16 amino acids. With 0 bases removed from V and 6 bases from J, the gap between germline ends came to 20 bases. CDR1 is DFQATT, CDR2 SNEGSKA, per germline (reference sequence). Written as DNA, the CDR3 is TGCAGTGCTAGAGATCCGAAAATGGGCAGATCTAATGGCTACACCTTC. This codes for CSARDPKMGRSNGYTF.

This clonotype was seen only a few times. CDR3 in amino acids: CATSDRWGNQPQHF. The CDR3 DNA reads TGTGCCACCAGTGACAGATGGGGGAATCAGCCCCAGCATTTT. The chain links TRBV24-1 to TRBJ1-5; perhaps TRBD1 as D (5 bases). The CDR3 covers 14 residues. Germline V gene data show CDR1 as KGHDR and CDR2 as SFDVKD. Trimming stripped 4 bases from V and 4 bases from J, with 10 bases between.

The V call is TRBV18, the J call TRBJ2-7; D unresolved. The CDR3 is 14 amino acids. Germline values: CDR1 KGHSH, CDR2 LQKENI. V was cut by 5 bases and J by 3 bases, with 14 bases left in between. CDR3 residues: CASSAQPTLYEQYV. CDR3 in DNA: TGTGCCAGCTCAGCACAACCCACGCTCTACGAGCAGTACGTC.

The sample holds a few counts of this clonotype. The V call is TRBV7-2, the J call TRBJ1-1; possible D gene TRBD1, 6 bases. The germline V and J ends were trimmed by 5 bases and 11 bases, with 18 bases remaining between them. This CDR3 has 13 residues. CDR1 SGHTA and CDR2 FQGNSA come from the germline V gene. The chain's CDR3 is CASSARVGGKAFF. The DNA for the CDR3 is TGTGCCAGCAGCGCAAGAGTGGGGGGCAAGGCTTTCTTT.

V and J are TRBV27 and TRBJ2-5; 9 nucleotides align to TRBD1. Germline values: CDR1 MNHEY, CDR2 SMNVEV (reference sequence). The CDR3 has 15 amino acids. V was clipped by 5 bases and J by 7 bases; unmatched bases: 11. The CDR3, as DNA: TGTGCCAGCAGTCCCGGGACAGGGAGGGTAGGGACCCAGTACTTC. This translates into CASSPGTGRVGTQYF.

This rearrangement joins TRBV7-2 to TRBJ2-5; D tentatively fits TRBD1 or TRBD2 (6 bases each). CDR1 is SGHTA and CDR2 is FQGNSA in the germline V gene. CDR3 length equals 14 residues. V was clipped by 5 bases and J by 6 bases, with 16 bases between them. The CDR3 DNA follows: TGTGCCAGCAGCCTCCGGGGGCCCGCGAAGACCCAGTACTTC. This gives the protein CASSLRGPAKTQYF. Variable domain in full (rest from reference TRBV7-2 and TRBJ2-5): GAGVSQSPSNKVTEKGKDVELRCDPISGHTALYWYRQSLGQGLEFLIYFQGNSAPDKSGLPSDRFSAERTGGSVSTLTIQRTQQEDSAVYLCASSLRGPAKTQYFGPGTRLLVL.

The CDR3 DNA follows: TGTGCCAGCAGCAGGGACAGGGTATTTGAAAAACTGTTTTTT. It is translated as CASSRDRVFEKLFF. The rearrangement uses TRBV6-5 and TRBJ1-4; 9 positions agree with TRBD1. The CDR3 contains 14 residues. The V segment lost 6 bases and the J segment 7 bases; nucleotides outside the gene matches: 6. CDR1 and CDR2 from the germline V gene are MNHEY and SVGAGI.

The table lists this clonotype with a few counts. V and J are TRBV5-4 and TRBJ2-1; TRBD2 might be the D (6 bases). The V end was cut by 7 bases, the J end by 0 bases, with 17 bases between. CDR1 is SGHNT and CDR2 is YYREEE in the germline V gene (reference sequence). This CDR3 has 16 amino acids. CDR3: CASLRRGGSSYNEQFF. In DNA form, the CDR3 reads TGTGCCAGCTTGCGGCGGGGTGGTAGCTCCTACAATGAGCAGTTCTTC.

CDR3: CASSSSSGTAYGYTF. In DNA, the CDR3 is TGTGCCAGCAGCTCTTCGTCCGGGACAGCCTATGGCTACACCTTC. V is TRBV7-2 and J is TRBJ1-2; 7 nucleotides agree with TRBD1. The CDR3 has 15 residues. V lost 4 bases to trimming and J lost 4 bases; unmatched junction nucleotides: 9. From germline, CDR1 is SGHTA and CDR2 FQGNSA.

This clonotype was seen more than once but under ten times. This chain links TRBV9 with TRBJ2-5, with D perhaps matching TRBD1 or TRBD2 (5 bases each). V lost 0 bases and J 4 bases, leaving 19 bases between the germline ends. The germline CDR1 and CDR2 sequences are SGDLS and YYNGEE. This CDR3 is 17 amino acids long. The CDR3 bases are TGTGCCAGCAGCGTAGGTGCCTTCGGAGAGGGGTCAGAGACCCAGTACTTC. It yields the protein CASSVGAFGEGSETQYF.

This chain links TRBV12-3 or TRBV12-4 with TRBJ1-2; D gene uncertain. The CDR3 extends over 13 amino acids. The V end lost 2 bases, the J end lost 2 bases, and 6 bases lay between the germline ends. CDR3: CASSLSRNYGYTF. CDR3 nucleotides: TGTGCCAGCAGTTTATCCCGGAACTATGGCTACACCTTC.

The J gene is TRBJ2-1, the V gene TRBV12-3 or TRBV12-4; D perhaps matches TRBD1 (5 bases). The CDR3 has 13 amino acids. V was pared by 2 bases and J by 9 bases, with 11 bases between. CDR3 region: CASSLTQGPEQFF. For the CDR3, the DNA is TGTGCCAGCAGTTTAACCCAGGGTCCTGAGCAGTTCTTC.

There are a few counts of this clonotype. The rearrangement uses TRBV28 and TRBJ1-5; a possible D gene is TRBD1 (5 bases). The germline gives CDR1 MDHEN, CDR2 SYDVKM. The CDR3 consists of 12 residues. The V end was cut by 7 bases, the J end by 9 bases, with 13 bases between. CDR3 coding DNA: TGTGCCAGCACCTCGGGGGGGTTGCCCCAGCATTTT. It translates to CASTSGGLPQHF.

This clonotype was detected only a few times. The rearrangement uses TRBV3-1 and TRBJ2-3; D gene uncertain. The CDR3 is 13 amino acids. Germline lookup yields CDR1 LGHDT and CDR2 YNNKEL (reference sequence). V lost 2 bases to trimming and J lost 5 bases, with 8 bases between them. CDR3 DNA sequence: TGTGCCAGCAGCCAAAACCTTCTAGATACGCAGTATTTT. It yields the protein CASSQNLLDTQYF.

This clonotype was detected only a few times. The chain carries TRBV12-3 or TRBV12-4 and TRBJ1-2; TRBD1 matches 9 bases. This CDR3 region has 14 residues. The junction had 7 bases not matched to a gene; V was cut back by 5 bases and J by 6 bases. The CDR3 region is CASSPRQGGHGYTF. Written as DNA, the CDR3 is TGTGCCAGCAGTCCGCGACAGGGGGGGCATGGCTACACCTTC.

The chain uses TRBV7-2 and TRBJ1-2, with 9 bases aligning to TRBD1. J lost 5 bases, V lost 7 bases, and 5 bases had no gene match. The CDR3 totals 13 residues. Germline V lookup: CDR1 SGHTA, CDR2 FQGNSA. The CDR3 nucleotides read TGTGCCAGCACGGACAGGGGAGGGTATGGCTACACCTTC. It encodes CASTDRGGYGYTF.

This clonotype was seen many times. The rearrangement links TRBV7-3 to TRBJ2-2, with D unclear. Germline lookup yields CDR1 SGHTA and CDR2 FQGTGA. CDR3 length: 13 residues. Trimming pared 5 bases from V and 6 bases from J, leaving 10 bases between. The CDR3 protein is CASSPGISGELFF. The CDR3 DNA is TGTGCCAGCAGCCCCGGAATCTCCGGGGAGCTGTTTTTT.

This clonotype has a handful of counts. CDR3 DNA sequence: TGTGCCAGCAGTTCCCGGTGGACCTATGGCTACACCTTC. Protein: CASSSRWTYGYTF. The gene calls are TRBV12-3 or TRBV12-4 and TRBJ1-2, with D uncertain. Trimming removed 4 bases at V and 4 bases at J, with 10 bases between. The CDR3 has 13 amino acids.

There are a few counts of this clonotype. The junction departs from germline at one end; a sequencing error may be responsible. The CDR3 loop is CSAGEGGSDQPQHF. The CDR3 nucleotides read TGCAGTGCTGGAGAAGGGGGTAGCGATCAGCCCCAGCATTTT. The rearrangement uses TRBV20-1 and TRBJ1-5; a possible D gene is TRBD1 (6 bases). In germline, CDR1 is DFQATT, CDR2 SNEGSKA (reference sequence). This CDR3 has 14 amino acids.

This chain uses TRBV5-1 with TRBJ2-2; D is undetermined. The CDR3 runs to 16 residues. Germline V gene lookup returns CDR1 SGHRS and CDR2 YFSETQ. Trimming removed 3 bases at V and 0 bases at J, with 12 bases between. DNA of the CDR3: TGCGCCAGCAGCTCTTCTGGAAGGGCGAACACCGGGGAGCTGTTTTTT. This codes for CASSSSGRANTGELFF.

This clonotype came up a few times. The rearrangement joins TRBV7-2 to TRBJ2-1; the match to TRBD2 covers 7 bases. Germline V lookup: CDR1 SGHTA, CDR2 FQGNSA. Unmatched junction bases numbered 10, after V lost 3 bases and J lost 5 bases. CDR3 length: 16 amino acids. The CDR3 loop is CASSFKVVGTNNEQFF. The CDR3 bases are TGTGCCAGCAGCTTTAAGGTAGTGGGGACTAACAATGAGCAGTTCTTC. Combining the CDR3 with reference TRBV7-2 and TRBJ2-1 gives the whole variable domain GAGVSQSPSNKVTEKGKDVELRCDPISGHTALYWYRQSLGQGLEFLIYFQGNSAPDKSGLPSDRFSAERTGGSVSTLTIQRTQQEDSAVYLCASSFKVVGTNNEQFFGPGTRLTVL.

Ten or more counts support this clonotype. The CDR3 sequence: CATRYDLPAGEQYF. The CDR3 DNA reads as TGTGCCACCAGATATGATCTACCGGCTGGCGAGCAGTACTTC. V usage is TRBV15 and J usage is TRBJ2-7; D is ambiguous. The CDR3 extends over 14 amino acids. Germline CDR1 and CDR2: LNHNV and YYDKDF (reference sequence). Between the trimmed V and J ends, which lost 6 bases and 6 bases, there was a span of 18 bases.

The sample holds a few counts of this clonotype. This chain uses TRBV20-1 with TRBJ1-4; maybe TRBD1 (6 bases). Germline CDR1 and CDR2: DFQATT and SNEGSKA (reference sequence). The length of the CDR3 is 13 residues. V was clipped by 2 bases and J by 7 bases, with 11 bases between them. The CDR3 region is CSARPRTAEKLFF. CDR3 DNA: TGCAGTGCTAGACCGAGGACAGCTGAAAAACTGTTTTTT.